The rows below give T cell receptor beta chains drawn from one sample of a study of follicular helper T cells after annual influenza vaccination. Sequencing used immunoSEQ multiplex PCR; TCRdb keeps in-frame clones, though not all of them. The sample lists about 6,600 clones, around 75% occurring once. Here the sequenced sample was CXCR5- memory CD4+ T cells sorted from blood, taken 7 days after influenza vaccination. The receptor set was obtained from an adult who received the influenza vaccine. CDR3s include the opening cysteine and the closing phenylalanine or tryptophan. A D gene is named only where the DNA matches it firmly. Where a row states a size, it is once, few, many or the class of an expanded clone; other rows omit it.

cdr3_nt: TGCGCCAGCAGCTTGTCTAGCCCAGGGGAAAAACTGTTTTTT
cdr3_aa: CASSLSSPGEKLFF
d_call: -
clone_size: few
v_call: TRBV5-1
j_call: TRBJ1-4

cdr3_nt: TGCGCCAGCAGCCAAGGGTTTGGGGTGGGCACCGGGGAGCTGTTTTTT
cdr3_aa: CASSQGFGVGTGELFF
d_call: -
clone_size: once
v_call: TRBV4-1
j_call: TRBJ2-2

cdr3_nt: TGCGCCAGCAGCGAGGGACTAGCGGGGGTGAATGAGCAGTTCTTC
cdr3_aa: CASSEGLAGVNEQFF
d_call: TRBD2
clone_size: -
v_call: TRBV5-1
j_call: TRBJ2-1

cdr3_nt: TGTGCCAGCAGTTCCGGGACAAGGACCGGGGAGCTGTTTTTT
cdr3_aa: CASSSGTRTGELFF
d_call: -
clone_size: -
v_call: TRBV27
j_call: TRBJ2-2

cdr3_nt: TGTGCCAGCAACCGGGGCAGAACCGTTAACTATGGCTACACCTTC
cdr3_aa: CASNRGRTVNYGYTF
d_call: -
clone_size: -
v_call: TRBV18
j_call: TRBJ1-2

cdr3_nt: TGCGCCAGCAGCTTGGCCGGACTCGGGTTTGAGAACACTGAAGCTTTCTTT
cdr3_aa: CASSLAGLGFENTEAFF
d_call: -
clone_size: -
v_call: TRBV5-1
j_call: TRBJ1-1

cdr3_nt: TGCGCCAGCAGCCAACGGGGACAGGGGGATTCACCCCTCCACTTT
cdr3_aa: CASSQRGQGDSPLHF
d_call: TRBD1
clone_size: -
v_call: TRBV4-3
j_call: TRBJ1-6

cdr3_nt: TGCAGCGTGGGACAGGGCAAGTACGAGCAGTACTTC
cdr3_aa: CSVGQGKYEQYF
d_call: TRBD1
clone_size: -
v_call: TRBV29-1
j_call: TRBJ2-7

cdr3_nt: TGTGCCAGCAGCTTAGGGGGAGGGAATCGGTCACCCCTCCACTTT
cdr3_aa: CASSLGGGNRSPLHF
d_call: -
clone_size: -
v_call: TRBV7-2
j_call: TRBJ1-6

cdr3_nt: TGTGCCAGCAGCAACCGGGCGCTTGGGAACACTGAAGCTTTCTTT
cdr3_aa: CASSNRALGNTEAFF
d_call: -
clone_size: -
v_call: TRBV11-3
j_call: TRBJ1-1

cdr3_nt: TGTGCCATCAGCCTTCAGGGCAACACTGAAGCTTTCTTT
cdr3_aa: CAISLQGNTEAFF
d_call: -
clone_size: -
v_call: TRBV10-3
j_call: TRBJ1-1

cdr3_nt: TGTGCCAGCTCACTCGCTCGGGGTGTTGAAGCTTTCTTT
cdr3_aa: CASSLARGVEAFF
d_call: -
clone_size: -
v_call: TRBV18
j_call: TRBJ1-1

cdr3_nt: TGTGCCAGCAGCAGCCGGGACAAGAACTATGGCTACACCTTC
cdr3_aa: CASSSRDKNYGYTF
d_call: -
clone_size: -
v_call: TRBV4-2
j_call: TRBJ1-2

cdr3_nt: TGTGCCAGCAGTTCCCCGTATAGTGACACAGATACGCAGTATTTT
cdr3_aa: CASSSPYSDTDTQYF
d_call: -
clone_size: -
v_call: TRBV6-5
j_call: TRBJ2-3

cdr3_nt: TGTGCCAGCAGCTCGATAACCGGGACATACTATGGCTACACCTTC
cdr3_aa: CASSSITGTYYGYTF
d_call: -
clone_size: -
v_call: TRBV11-2
j_call: TRBJ1-2

cdr3_nt: TGTGCCAGCAGCGTAGCGTCTAGCCCTTGGGAGCAGTACTTC
cdr3_aa: CASSVASSPWEQYF
d_call: -
clone_size: -
v_call: TRBV9
j_call: TRBJ2-7

cdr3_nt: TGTGCCAGCAAGATGACGGGGGCCCTGTACAATGAGCAGTTCTTC
cdr3_aa: CASKMTGALYNEQFF
d_call: -
clone_size: -
v_call: TRBV2
j_call: TRBJ2-1

cdr3_nt: TGTGCCAGGTTGACAGGTACATCCTCCTCTGGAAACACCATATATTTT
cdr3_aa: CARLTGTSSSGNTIYF
d_call: -
clone_size: -
v_call: TRBV25-1
j_call: TRBJ1-3

cdr3_nt: TGTGCCAGCAGTTACTCGGGGGGGCGCAAAAACATTCAGTACTTC
cdr3_aa: CASSYSGGRKNIQYF
d_call: -
clone_size: -
v_call: TRBV6-5
j_call: TRBJ2-4

cdr3_nt: TGTGCCAGCTCACCGTACCGTTTTTCCGGGCTCCTGAACACTGAAGCTTTCTTT
cdr3_aa: CASSPYRFSGLLNTEAFF
d_call: -
clone_size: -
v_call: TRBV18
j_call: TRBJ1-1

cdr3_nt: TGTGCCAGCAGCGTAGGGGACAGGGGTTTTCAAGAGACCCAGTACTTC
cdr3_aa: CASSVGDRGFQETQYF
d_call: TRBD1
clone_size: -
v_call: TRBV9
j_call: TRBJ2-5

cdr3_nt: TGTGCCAGCAGCTTAGCGAGCAGTTATAGCAATCAGCCCCAGCATTTT
cdr3_aa: CASSLASSYSNQPQHF
d_call: -
clone_size: -
v_call: TRBV7-2
j_call: TRBJ1-5

cdr3_nt: TGTGCCAGCAGCCAAGTTACAGGGGCTACGTACGAGCAGTACTTC
cdr3_aa: CASSQVTGATYEQYF
d_call: TRBD1
clone_size: -
v_call: TRBV4-2
j_call: TRBJ2-7

cdr3_nt: TGTGCCAGTAGCGCCGGACTAGCGGGGGGGCCTTTGACAGATACGCAGTATTTT
cdr3_aa: CASSAGLAGGPLTDTQYF
d_call: TRBD2
clone_size: -
v_call: TRBV19
j_call: TRBJ2-3

cdr3_nt: TGTGCCAGCGAATCGTGGCGGGGGACCCAGTACTTC
cdr3_aa: CASESWRGTQYF
d_call: -
clone_size: few
v_call: TRBV7-9
j_call: TRBJ2-5

cdr3_nt: TGTGCCAGCTCACCACCTTACGGTAACTATGGCTACACCTTC
cdr3_aa: CASSPPYGNYGYTF
d_call: -
clone_size: few
v_call: TRBV18
j_call: TRBJ1-2

cdr3_nt: TGTGCCAGCAGTGGGACAGCCGGCTGGGTCGAGCAGTACTTC
cdr3_aa: CASSGTAGWVEQYF
d_call: TRBD1
clone_size: few
v_call: TRBV6-6
j_call: TRBJ2-7

cdr3_nt: TGCGCCAGCAGCTTGGTGACAGGTAGCACTGAAGCTTTCTTT
cdr3_aa: CASSLVTGSTEAFF
d_call: -
clone_size: -
v_call: TRBV5-1
j_call: TRBJ1-1

cdr3_nt: TGTGCCAGCAGCTTCCGGGACAGGGGATTGTATGGCTACACCTTC
cdr3_aa: CASSFRDRGLYGYTF
d_call: TRBD1
clone_size: -
v_call: TRBV5-6
j_call: TRBJ1-2

cdr3_nt: TGCGCCAGCAGCCAGACCGGGACACACTATGGCTACACCTTC
cdr3_aa: CASSQTGTHYGYTF
d_call: -
clone_size: -
v_call: TRBV4-1
j_call: TRBJ1-2

cdr3_nt: TGTGCCAGCAGTTACTCATCGAGCGGGGGCCTAATCGGGCAGTTCTTC
cdr3_aa: CASSYSSSGGLIGQFF
d_call: TRBD2
clone_size: -
v_call: TRBV6-5
j_call: TRBJ2-1

cdr3_nt: TGTGCCAGCAGCCTGAGGGTTCTCAGCGGGGGTACTGAAGCTTTCTTT
cdr3_aa: CASSLRVLSGGTEAFF
d_call: -
clone_size: once
v_call: TRBV14
j_call: TRBJ1-1

cdr3_nt: TGTGCCAGCAGCCAAGATTCCCCAGAAAAACTGTTTTTT
cdr3_aa: CASSQDSPEKLFF
d_call: -
clone_size: -
v_call: TRBV4-2
j_call: TRBJ1-4

cdr3_nt: TGCGCCAGCAGCCAGGTTCAGGGATTCTATGGCTACACCTTC
cdr3_aa: CASSQVQGFYGYTF
d_call: -
clone_size: -
v_call: TRBV4-1
j_call: TRBJ1-2

cdr3_nt: TGTGCCAGCAGCCAAGATCAACTAGCCGGTAGAGATACGCAGTATTTT
cdr3_aa: CASSQDQLAGRDTQYF
d_call: -
clone_size: -
v_call: TRBV4-2
j_call: TRBJ2-3